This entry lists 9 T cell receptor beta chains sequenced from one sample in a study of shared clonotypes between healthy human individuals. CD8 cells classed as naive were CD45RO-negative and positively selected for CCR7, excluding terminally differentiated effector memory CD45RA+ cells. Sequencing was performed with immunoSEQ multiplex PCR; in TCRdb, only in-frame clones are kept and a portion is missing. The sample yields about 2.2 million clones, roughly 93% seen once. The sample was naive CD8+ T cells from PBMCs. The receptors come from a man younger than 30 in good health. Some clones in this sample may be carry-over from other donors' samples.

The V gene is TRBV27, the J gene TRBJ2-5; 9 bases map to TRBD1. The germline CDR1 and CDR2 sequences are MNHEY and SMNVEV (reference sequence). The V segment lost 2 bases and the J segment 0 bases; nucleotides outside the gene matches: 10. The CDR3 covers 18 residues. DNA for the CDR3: TGTGCCAGCAGTTTACTAGTCACAGGGGGCTTCTACCAAGAGACCCAGTACTTC. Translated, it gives CASSLLVTGGFYQETQYF.

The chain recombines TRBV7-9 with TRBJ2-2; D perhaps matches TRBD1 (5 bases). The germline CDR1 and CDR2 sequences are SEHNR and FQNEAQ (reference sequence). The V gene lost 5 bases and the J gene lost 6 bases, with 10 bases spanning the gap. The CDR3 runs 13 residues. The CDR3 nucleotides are TGTGCCAGCAGCCCGTCGACAGCCGGGGAGCTGTTTTTT. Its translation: CASSPSTAGELFF.

CDR3 DNA sequence: TGTGCCAGCAGCTACTTACCACGGAGAACACCAGAGAACACTGAAGCTTTCTTT. It codes for CASSYLPRRTPENTEAFF. This chain joins TRBV7-3 and TRBJ1-1; D not resolved. Trimming took 4 bases from V and 1 from J, leaving 22 bases between them. CDR1 and CDR2 from the germline V gene are SGHTA and FQGTGA. The CDR3 totals 18 residues.

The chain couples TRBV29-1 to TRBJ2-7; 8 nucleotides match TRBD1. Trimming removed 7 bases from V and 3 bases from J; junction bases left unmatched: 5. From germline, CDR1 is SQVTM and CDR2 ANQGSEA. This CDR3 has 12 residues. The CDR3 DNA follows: TGCAGCGGAGGAGGACAGGGCTACGAGCAGTACTTC. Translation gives CSGGGQGYEQYF.

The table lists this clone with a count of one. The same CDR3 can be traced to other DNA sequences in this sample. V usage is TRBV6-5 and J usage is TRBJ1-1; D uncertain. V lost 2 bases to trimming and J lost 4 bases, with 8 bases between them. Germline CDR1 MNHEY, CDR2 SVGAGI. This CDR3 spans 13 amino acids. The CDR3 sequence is CASSYAGGTEAFF. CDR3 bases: TGTGCCAGCAGTTACGCCGGAGGCACTGAAGCTTTCTTT.

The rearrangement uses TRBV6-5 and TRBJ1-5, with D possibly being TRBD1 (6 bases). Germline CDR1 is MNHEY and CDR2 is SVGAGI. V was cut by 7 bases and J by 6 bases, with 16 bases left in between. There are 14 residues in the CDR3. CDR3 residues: CASKTRGASQPQHF. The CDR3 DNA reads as TGTGCCAGCAAGACACGGGGGGCCAGTCAGCCCCAGCATTTT.

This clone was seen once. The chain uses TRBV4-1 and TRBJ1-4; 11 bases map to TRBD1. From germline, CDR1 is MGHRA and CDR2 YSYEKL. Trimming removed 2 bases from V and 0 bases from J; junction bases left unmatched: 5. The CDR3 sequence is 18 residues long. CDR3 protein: CASSQTPGQGATNEKLFF. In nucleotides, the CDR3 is TGCGCCAGCAGCCAAACTCCGGGACAGGGGGCAACTAATGAAAAACTGTTTTTT.

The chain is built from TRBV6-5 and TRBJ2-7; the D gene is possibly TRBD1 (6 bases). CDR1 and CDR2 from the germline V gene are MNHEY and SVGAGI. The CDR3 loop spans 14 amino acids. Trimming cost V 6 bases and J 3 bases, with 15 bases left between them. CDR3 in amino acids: CASRSRQGIYEQYF. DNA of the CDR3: TGTGCCAGCAGATCCAGGCAGGGGATCTACGAGCAGTACTTC.

CDR3 sequence (DNA): TGTGCCAGCAGCCCGGCTGGCGCACCCAGGGACAATGAGCAGTTCTTC. It translates to CASSPAGAPRDNEQFF. The chain employs TRBV7-9 and TRBJ2-1, with a weak D call TRBD1 (5 bases). Germline V CDR1 and CDR2: SEHNR, FQNEAQ (reference sequence). The CDR3 covers 16 residues. V lost 5 bases and J 5 bases, leaving 19 bases between the germline ends.